These 11 T cell receptor beta chains originate from one sample sequenced in a study of blood T cell repertoires in COVID-19. Profiled with immunoSEQ multiplex PCR; TCRdb holds only in-frame clones, not every one. The repertoire has a few hundred thousand clones, approximately 86% of them found once; the top ten carry 3%. The source material was peripheral blood. The receptors were sampled from a human donor in a cohort sampled during active COVID-19.

V gene TRBV10-2 combines with J gene TRBJ2-2; tentatively, D is TRBD2 (6 bases). Germline V gene lookup returns CDR1 WSHSY and CDR2 SAAADI. V was trimmed by 8 bases and J by 7 bases, leaving 14 bases between them. The CDR3 is 13 residues long. Written as DNA, the CDR3 is TGCGCCAGCCTCAATGGGGGGAACGGGGAGCTGTTTTTT. It yields the protein CASLNGGNGELFF.

This clone appeared a single time. This chain joins TRBV5-4 and TRBJ2-1, with D possibly matching TRBD2 (7 bases). V was trimmed by 4 bases and J by 7 bases, leaving 18 bases between them. Germline V lookup: CDR1 SGHNT, CDR2 YYREEE (reference sequence). CDR3 size: 15 residues. The CDR3 sequence is CASSPTRGGLNEQFF. The CDR3 DNA reads as TGTGCCAGCAGCCCCACTAGGGGGGGCCTGAATGAGCAGTTCTTC.

V gene TRBV28 combines with J gene TRBJ1-1; 7 bases agree with TRBD1. This CDR3 has 16 residues. V was pared by 4 bases and J by 3 bases, with 11 bases of the junction left unmatched. In germline, CDR1 is MDHEN, CDR2 SYDVKM. The CDR3 DNA sequence: TGTGCCAGCAGTTCCGGGACAGTCGATGGGCACACTGAAGCTTTCTTT. Translating it yields CASSSGTVDGHTEAFF. The full variable domain, with the rest looked up from reference TRBV28 and TRBJ1-1, is DVKVTQSSRYLVKRTGEKVFLECVQDMDHENMFWYRQDPGLGLRLIYFSYDVKMKEKGDIPEGYSVSREKKERFSLILESASTNQTSMYLCASSSGTVDGHTEAFFGQGTRLTVV.

The genes are TRBV10-3 and TRBJ2-7, with a possible D match to TRBD2 (5 bases). This CDR3 has 11 residues. V lost 10 bases and J 4 bases, leaving 11 bases between the germline ends. Germline CDR1 ENHRY, CDR2 SYGVKD. This CDR3 reads CATSPGYEQYF. In DNA form, the CDR3 reads TGTGCCACCTCCCCGGGGTACGAGCAGTACTTC.

V gene TRBV4-1 combines with J gene TRBJ2-7; 9 nucleotides line up with TRBD2. Germline V CDR1 and CDR2: MGHRA, YSYEKL. After removal of 4 bases from V and 3 bases from J, the junction contained 7 bases not matched to a gene. The length of the CDR3 is 15 residues. CDR3 in DNA: TGCGCCAGCAGCCCAATAGCGGGAGAAGGCTACGAGCAGTACTTC. It specifies CASSPIAGEGYEQYF.

The J gene is TRBJ2-1, the V gene TRBV7-2; TRBD2 agrees at 12 bases. Germline CDR1 and CDR2: SGHTA and FQGNSA. V lost 3 bases, J lost 9 bases, and 6 bases stayed unmatched. This CDR3 region has 15 residues. The CDR3 DNA reads TGTGCCAGCAGCTTGTGGACTAGCGGGGTGGGTGAGCAGTTCTTC. Its translation is CASSLWTSGVGEQFF.

In regard to this clone: Mismatch with germline at one junction end may stem from a read error. This sequence joins TRBV6-1 and TRBJ1-2; 7 bases line up with TRBD1. This CDR3 spans 18 amino acids. Germline lookup yields CDR1 MNHNS and CDR2 SASEGT. CDR3 nucleotides: TGTGCCAGCAGGGAAGAGATGTCAGGGGGAGGAGTGAACTATGGCTACACCTTC. Translated: CASREEMSGGGVNYGYTF.

This clone was found once. V usage is TRBV28 and J usage is TRBJ1-1; 7 bases line up with TRBD1. The CDR3 is 16 amino acids. The J segment lost 0 bases and the V segment lost 2 bases, leaving 6 bases of the junction unmatched. Germline V gene lookup returns CDR1 MDHEN and CDR2 SYDVKM. CDR3 nucleotide sequence: TGTGCCAGCAGTTTAGGGCCGGGACAGATGAACACTGAAGCTTTCTTT. Encoded protein: CASSLGPGQMNTEAFF.

The V call is TRBV7-9, the J call TRBJ1-1; 8 bases are shared with TRBD1. The CDR3 covers 15 residues. Unmatched junction bases numbered 7, after V lost 5 bases and J lost 2 bases. Germline CDR1 reads SEHNR; CDR2 reads FQNEAQ (reference sequence). The CDR3 DNA sequence: TGTGCCAGCAGCCTAGACAGGGGTCGAAACACTGAAGCTTTCTTT. Its translation is CASSLDRGRNTEAFF. The full variable domain, completed using reference TRBV7-9 and TRBJ1-1, is DTGVSQNPRHKITKRGQNVTFRCDPISEHNRLYWYRQTLGQGPEFLTYFQNEAQLEKSRLLSDRFSAERPKGSFSTLEIQRTEQGDSAMYLCASSLDRGRNTEAFFGQGTRLTVV.

This clone has only one observation. The chain is built from TRBV15 and TRBJ1-3, with a tentative D call TRBD1 (6 bases). Germline V gives CDR1 LNHNV, CDR2 YYDKDF (reference sequence). The CDR3 has 16 residues. The germline V and J ends were trimmed by 4 bases and 0 bases, with 13 bases remaining between them. The CDR3 DNA follows: TGTGCCACCAGCACACACCAGGGGAACTCTGGAAACACCATATATTTT. Protein sequence: CATSTHQGNSGNTIYF.

The chain recombines TRBV12-5 with TRBJ1-3; D is uncertain. Trimming cost V 2 bases and J 0 bases, with 5 bases left between them. This CDR3 spans 14 amino acids. The germline V gene has CDR1 LGHNT and CDR2 FRNRAP. CDR3 amino acids: CASGLSGSGNTIYF. CDR3 nucleotides: TGTGCTAGTGGTTTGTCGGGCTCTGGAAACACCATATATTTT.